This is a list of T cell receptor beta chains from one sample in a study of molecular identifiers for immune sequencing clone quantification. TCRdb redid the calling of the PCR reads with MiXCR, one entry per CDR3 protein. There are about 640,000 distinct CDR3 sequences in the sample; just under 20% occur only once, and roughly 0.85% lies in the top ten. Specimen: naive CD8+ T cells from blood, with Jurkat cell RNA spiked in. These receptors all stem from a human donor in good health. Some libraries in this study had Jurkat cell RNA spiked in. The CDR3 runs from the conserved cysteine through the conserved F or W. A D gene is named only where the DNA matches it firmly. A clone size is listed for some rows: how often the clone was seen (once, few, many), or a class if it is expanded.

abundance	d_gene	v_gene	j_gene	CDR3aa	CDR3nt
.	TRBD1	TRBV6-6	TRBJ1-1	CASSYSTQRGRTEAFF	TGTGCCAGCAGTTACTCGACTCAAAGGGGGCGAACTGAAGCTTTCTTT
few	.	TRBV7-9	TRBJ2-7	CASSQFGSPYEQYF	TGTGCCAGCAGCCAATTCGGGAGCCCTTACGAGCAGTACTTC
many	.	TRBV29-1	TRBJ2-2	CSVESDVTGELFF	TGCAGCGTTGAGTCGGATGTCACCGGGGAGCTGTTTTTT
few	TRBD1	TRBV18	TRBJ2-7	CASSPEGRTGFYEQYF	TGTGCCAGCTCACCAGAGGGCAGGACAGGGTTTTACGAGCAGTACTTC
many	.	TRBV13	TRBJ1-1	CASSPQGWATEAFF	TGTGCCAGCAGCCCCCAGGGGTGGGCCACTGAAGCTTTCTTT
many	TRBD1	TRBV29-1	TRBJ1-2	CSVETGINYGYTF	TGCAGCGTTGAGACAGGGATTAACTATGGCTACACCTTC
.	.	TRBV12-2	TRBJ2-7	CASRLTDPREQYF	TGTGCAAGTCGCTTAACGGACCCGCGGGAGCAGTACTTC
many	TRBD2	TRBV5-1	TRBJ2-7	CASSQTSVYEQYF	TGCGCCAGCAGCCAGACTAGCGTCTACGAGCAGTACTTC
.	.	TRBV28	TRBJ2-3	CASSSAQATRTDTQYF	TGTGCCAGCAGCTCTGCCCAAGCCACCCGCACAGATACGCAGTATTTT
many	.	TRBV7-9	TRBJ1-3	CASSESSGNTIYF	TGTGCCAGCAGCGAAAGCTCTGGAAACACCATATATTTT
many	.	TRBV3-1	TRBJ2-5	CASSRPGRRDQETQYF	TGTGCCAGCAGCCGACCGGGACGGAGAGACCAAGAGACCCAGTACTTC
many	.	TRBV4-1	TRBJ1-6	CASSQGAGEFDSPLHF	TGCGCCAGCAGCCAAGGGGCCGGGGAGTTTGATTCACCCCTCCACTTT
many	TRBD2	TRBV2	TRBJ2-1	CALLLGTSGYNEQFF	TGTGCCCTACTCCTGGGGACTAGCGGGTACAATGAGCAGTTCTTC
many	.	TRBV27	TRBJ2-6	CATQSVGINSGANVLTF	TGTGCCACTCAATCGGTCGGGATAAACTCTGGGGCCAACGTCCTGACTTTC
many	.	TRBV27	TRBJ1-1	CASSLWGPGGPTEAFF	TGTGCCAGCAGTTTGTGGGGTCCGGGAGGCCCTACTGAAGCTTTCTTT
.	TRBD2	TRBV11-3	TRBJ2-7	CASRQDRDYSYEQYF	TGTGCCAGCAGACAGGACCGGGACTACTCCTACGAGCAGTACTTC
many	.	TRBV7-9	TRBJ1-4	CASRQANEKLFF	TGTGCCAGCCGGCAGGCTAATGAAAAACTGTTTTTT
many	.	TRBV4-3	TRBJ2-7	CASSPPPEQYF	TGCGCCAGCAGCCCCCCCCCCGAGCAGTACTTC
many	.	TRBV6-2/TRBV6-3	TRBJ2-3	CASSPSAGLFTDTQYF	TGTGCCAGCAGTCCGAGCGCGGGACTTTTCACAGATACGCAGTATTTT
few	.	TRBV5-6	TRBJ2-5	CASSFDGVGSGRETQYF	TGTGCCAGCAGCTTCGACGGCGTGGGGTCGGGCAGAGAGACCCAGTACTTC
many	.	TRBV5-1	TRBJ2-5	CASSSDGGSVETQYF	TGCGCCAGCAGCTCCGACGGGGGATCTGTGGAGACCCAGTACTTC
many	TRBD2	TRBV20-1	TRBJ2-7	CSARDSSGGARYEQYF	TGCAGTGCTAGAGATTCTAGCGGGGGGGCCCGTTACGAGCAGTACTTC
many	TRBD2	TRBV20-1	TRBJ2-7	CSARGWTSGSIREMYEQYF	TGCAGTGCTAGAGGCTGGACTAGCGGGAGTATTAGAGAGATGTACGAGCAGTACTTC
.	TRBD1	TRBV4-1	TRBJ2-1	CASSQRWTGDEQFF	TGCGCCAGCAGCCAACGGTGGACAGGGGATGAGCAGTTCTTC
few	.	TRBV12-3/TRBV12-4	TRBJ1-1	CASSLRGWAEAFF	TGTGCCAGCAGTTTAAGGGGGTGGGCTGAAGCTTTCTTT
many	TRBD1	TRBV20-1	TRBJ2-7	CSALTGTEQYF	TGCAGTGCCCTGACAGGGACCGAGCAGTACTTC
few	.	TRBV4-1	TRBJ2-7	CASSQDRGGGDLSYEQYF	TGCGCCAGCAGCCAAGATAGAGGGGGGGGGGACCTCTCCTACGAGCAGTACTTC